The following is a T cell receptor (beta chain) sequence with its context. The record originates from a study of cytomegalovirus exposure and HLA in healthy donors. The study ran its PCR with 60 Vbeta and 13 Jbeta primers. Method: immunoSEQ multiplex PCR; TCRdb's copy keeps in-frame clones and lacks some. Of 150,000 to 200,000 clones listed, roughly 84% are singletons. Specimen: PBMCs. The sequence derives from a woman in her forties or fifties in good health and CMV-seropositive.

The CDR3 DNA reads TGTGCCAGCAGTCCCGGGGACAGACTCACAGATACGCAGTATTTT. Its translation is CASSPGDRLTDTQYF. This chain uses TRBV6-6 with TRBJ2-3, with 7 bases matching TRBD1. The germline V gene has CDR1 MNHNY and CDR2 SVGAGI (reference sequence). The CDR3 contains 15 residues. V lost 5 bases to trimming and J lost 2 bases; unmatched junction nucleotides: 7.